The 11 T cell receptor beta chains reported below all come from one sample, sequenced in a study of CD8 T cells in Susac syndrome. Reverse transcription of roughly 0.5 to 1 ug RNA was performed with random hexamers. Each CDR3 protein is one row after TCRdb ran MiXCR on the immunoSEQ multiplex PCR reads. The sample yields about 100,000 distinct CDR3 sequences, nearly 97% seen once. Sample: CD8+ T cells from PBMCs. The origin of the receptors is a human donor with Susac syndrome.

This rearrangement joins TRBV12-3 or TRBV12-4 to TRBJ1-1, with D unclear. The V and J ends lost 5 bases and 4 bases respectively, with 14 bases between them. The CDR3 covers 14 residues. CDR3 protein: CASSHRQGSTEAFF. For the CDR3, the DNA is TGTGCCAGCAGTCATAGACAAGGGAGCACTGAAGCTTTCTTT.

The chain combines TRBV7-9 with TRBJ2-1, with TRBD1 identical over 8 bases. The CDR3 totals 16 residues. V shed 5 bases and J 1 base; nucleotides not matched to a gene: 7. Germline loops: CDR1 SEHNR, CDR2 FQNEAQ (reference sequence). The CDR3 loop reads CASSHYRDRSYNEQFF. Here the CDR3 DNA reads TGTGCCAGCAGCCACTACCGGGACAGGTCCTACAATGAGCAGTTCTTC.

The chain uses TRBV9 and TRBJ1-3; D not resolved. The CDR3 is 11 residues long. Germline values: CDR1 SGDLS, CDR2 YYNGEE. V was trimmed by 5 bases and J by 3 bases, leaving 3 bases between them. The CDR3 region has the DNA TGTGCCAGCAGAGATGGAAACACCATATATTTT. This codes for CASRDGNTIYF. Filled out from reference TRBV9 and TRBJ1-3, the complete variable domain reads DSGVTQTPKHLITATGQRVTLRCSPRSGDLSVYWYQQSLDQGLQFLIQYYNGEERAKGNILERFSAQQFPDLHSELNLSSLELGDSALYFCASRDGNTIYFGEGSWLTVV.

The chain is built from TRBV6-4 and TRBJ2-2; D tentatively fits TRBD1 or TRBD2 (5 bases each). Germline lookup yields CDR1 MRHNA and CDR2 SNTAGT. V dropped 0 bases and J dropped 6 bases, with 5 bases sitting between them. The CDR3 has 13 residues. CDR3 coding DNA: TGTGCCAGCAGTGACTCGGGGGCCGGGGAGCTGTTTTTT. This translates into CASSDSGAGELFF.

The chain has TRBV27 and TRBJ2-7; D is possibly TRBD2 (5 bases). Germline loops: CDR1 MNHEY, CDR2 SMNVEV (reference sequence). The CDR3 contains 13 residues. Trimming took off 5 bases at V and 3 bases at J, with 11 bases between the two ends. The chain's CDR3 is CASSTQAGYEQYF. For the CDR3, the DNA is TGTGCCAGCAGTACCCAGGCGGGCTACGAGCAGTACTTC.

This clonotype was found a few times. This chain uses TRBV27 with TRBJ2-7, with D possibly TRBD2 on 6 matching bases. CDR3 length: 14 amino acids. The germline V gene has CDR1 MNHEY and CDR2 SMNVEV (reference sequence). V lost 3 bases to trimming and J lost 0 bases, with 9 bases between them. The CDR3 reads CASSLSGSSYEQYF. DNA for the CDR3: TGTGCCAGCAGTTTGTCCGGGAGCTCCTACGAGCAGTACTTC.

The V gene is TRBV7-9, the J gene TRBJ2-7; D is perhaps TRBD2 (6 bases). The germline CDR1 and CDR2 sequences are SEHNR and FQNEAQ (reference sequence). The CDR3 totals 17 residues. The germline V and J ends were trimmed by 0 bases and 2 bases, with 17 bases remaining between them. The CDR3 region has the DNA TGTGCCAGCAGCTTAGCTTCGGGGGAAACCCAAACCTACGAGCAGTACTTC. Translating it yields CASSLASGETQTYEQYF.

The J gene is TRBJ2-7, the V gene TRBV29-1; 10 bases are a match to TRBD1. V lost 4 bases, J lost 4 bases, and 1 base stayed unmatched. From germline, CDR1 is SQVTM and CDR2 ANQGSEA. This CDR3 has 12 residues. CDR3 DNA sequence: TGCAGCGTTGCGGGACAGGGGTACGAGCAGTACTTC. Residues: CSVAGQGYEQYF.

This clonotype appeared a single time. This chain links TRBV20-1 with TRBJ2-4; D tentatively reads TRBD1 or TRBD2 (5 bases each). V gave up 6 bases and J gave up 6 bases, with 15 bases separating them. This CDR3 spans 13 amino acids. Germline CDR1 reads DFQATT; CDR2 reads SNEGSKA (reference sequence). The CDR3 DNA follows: TGCAGTGCAATCCGGACGGGGCTAAACATTCAGTACTTC. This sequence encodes CSAIRTGLNIQYF.

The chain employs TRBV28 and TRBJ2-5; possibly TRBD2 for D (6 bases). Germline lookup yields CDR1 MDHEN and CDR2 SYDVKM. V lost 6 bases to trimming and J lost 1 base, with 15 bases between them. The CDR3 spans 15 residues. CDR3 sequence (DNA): TGTGCCAGCAGCCTGGCTGGAGGGCCCCAAGAGACCCAGTACTTC. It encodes CASSLAGGPQETQYF.

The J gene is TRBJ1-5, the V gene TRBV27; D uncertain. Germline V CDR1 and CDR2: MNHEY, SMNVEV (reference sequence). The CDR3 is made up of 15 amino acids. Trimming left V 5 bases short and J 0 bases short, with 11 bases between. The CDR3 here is CASSADGDSNQPQHF. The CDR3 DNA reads TGTGCCAGCAGTGCCGACGGGGATAGCAATCAGCCCCAGCATTTT.